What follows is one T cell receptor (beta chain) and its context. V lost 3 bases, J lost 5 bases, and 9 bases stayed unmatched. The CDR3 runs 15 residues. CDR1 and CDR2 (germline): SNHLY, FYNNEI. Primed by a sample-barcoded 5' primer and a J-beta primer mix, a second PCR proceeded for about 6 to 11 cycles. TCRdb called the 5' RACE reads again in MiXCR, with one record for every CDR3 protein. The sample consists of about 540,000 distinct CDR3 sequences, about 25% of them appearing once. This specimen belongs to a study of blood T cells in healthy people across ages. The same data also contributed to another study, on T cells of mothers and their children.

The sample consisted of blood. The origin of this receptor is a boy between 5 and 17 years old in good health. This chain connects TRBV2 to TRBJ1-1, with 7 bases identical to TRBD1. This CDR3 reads CASSEARGRLTEAFF. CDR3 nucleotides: TGTGCCAGCAGTGAGGCCAGGGGGAGGTTAACTGAAGCTTTCTTT.